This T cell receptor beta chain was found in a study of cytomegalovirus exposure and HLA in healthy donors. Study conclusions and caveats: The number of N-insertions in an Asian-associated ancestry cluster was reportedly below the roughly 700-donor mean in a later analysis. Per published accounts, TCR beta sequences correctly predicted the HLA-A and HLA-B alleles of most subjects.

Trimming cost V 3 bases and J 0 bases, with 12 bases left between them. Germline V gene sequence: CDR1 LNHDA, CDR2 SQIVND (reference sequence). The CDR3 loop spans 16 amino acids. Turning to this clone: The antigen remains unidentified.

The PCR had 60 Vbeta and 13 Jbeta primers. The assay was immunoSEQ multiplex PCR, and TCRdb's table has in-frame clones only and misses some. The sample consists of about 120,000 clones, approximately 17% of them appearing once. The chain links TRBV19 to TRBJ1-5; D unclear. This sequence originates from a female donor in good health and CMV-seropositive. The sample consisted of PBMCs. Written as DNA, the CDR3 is TGTGCCAGTAGTATTTTGATCGGGAATAGCAATCAGCCCCAGCATTTT. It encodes CASSILIGNSNQPQHF.